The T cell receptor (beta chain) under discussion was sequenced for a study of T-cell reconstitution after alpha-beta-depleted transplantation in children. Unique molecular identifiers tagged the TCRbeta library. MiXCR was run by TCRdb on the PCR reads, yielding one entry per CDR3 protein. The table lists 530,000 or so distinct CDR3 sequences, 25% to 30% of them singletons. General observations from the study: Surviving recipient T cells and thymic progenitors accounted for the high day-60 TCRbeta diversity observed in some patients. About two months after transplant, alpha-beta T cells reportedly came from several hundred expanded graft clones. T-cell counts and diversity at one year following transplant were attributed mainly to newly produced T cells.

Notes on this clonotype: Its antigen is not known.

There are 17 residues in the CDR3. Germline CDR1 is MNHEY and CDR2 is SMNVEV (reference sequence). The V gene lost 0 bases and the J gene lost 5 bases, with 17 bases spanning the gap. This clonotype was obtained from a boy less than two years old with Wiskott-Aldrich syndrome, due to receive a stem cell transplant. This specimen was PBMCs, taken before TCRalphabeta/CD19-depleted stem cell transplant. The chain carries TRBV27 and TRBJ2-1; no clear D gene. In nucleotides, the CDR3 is TGTGCCAGCAGTTTATCGGTGTGGTGGTCCGACCACAATGAGCAGTTCTTC. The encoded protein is CASSLSVWWSDHNEQFF.